Shown below are 24 T cell receptor beta chains from a single sample sequenced in a study of neurological immune-mediated disorders. TCRdb independently ran MiXCR on the 5' RACE reads; one entry per CDR3 protein. Counted here are around 65,000 distinct CDR3 sequences, 5.2% occurring once; the ten biggest clones make up about 5%. Sequencing used PBMCs. The receptors stem from a human donor with multiple sclerosis. The donor label of this sample is uncertain.

The sample holds many counts of this clonotype. The gene calls are TRBV12-3 or TRBV12-4 and TRBJ1-2; 8 nucleotides agree with TRBD1. Unmatched junction bases numbered 4, after V lost 5 bases and J lost 2 bases. The CDR3 is made up of 14 amino acids. DNA of the CDR3: TGTGCCAGCAGTCGGACAGGGAGGAACTATGGCTACACCTTC. Its translation: CASSRTGRNYGYTF.

The chain is built from TRBV23-1 and TRBJ2-5; no clear D. TRBV23-1 is recorded as an ORF, its role being uncertain. Trimming removed 2 bases at V and 8 bases at J, with 15 bases between. This CDR3 contains 14 residues. The CDR3 DNA follows: TGCGCCAGCAGTCAAGAGCCGAGGCCCCGAACCCAGTACTTC. Its protein product is CASSQEPRPRTQYF.

This clonotype was recorded many times. V and J are TRBV18 and TRBJ2-7, with 9 bases matching TRBD1. The CDR3 is 15 amino acids. V shed 0 bases and J 3 bases; nucleotides not matched to a gene: 3. Germline V CDR1 and CDR2: KGHSH, LQKENI. The CDR3 is CASSPPGQGFYEQYF. The CDR3, as DNA: TGTGCCAGCTCACCACCGGGACAGGGCTTCTACGAGCAGTACTTC.

This clonotype was seen repeatedly, ten times or more. CDR3 coding DNA: TGCGCCAGCAACCGGGACGGCAACTATGGCTACACCTTC. The encoded protein is CASNRDGNYGYTF. V is TRBV5-1 and J is TRBJ1-2, with D possibly matching TRBD1 (5 bases). The ends were cut back, 6 bases at V and 2 bases at J, with 11 bases in the middle. The CDR3 runs to 13 residues. Germline assignment: CDR1 SGHRS and CDR2 YFSETQ.

The sample holds many counts of this clonotype. The V gene is TRBV5-1, the J gene TRBJ2-3, with 7 bases fitting TRBD1. Germline loops: CDR1 SGHRS, CDR2 YFSETQ. The CDR3 loop spans 16 amino acids. With 3 bases clipped from V and 0 bases from J, the junction kept 7 bases outside the gene matches. CDR3 DNA: TGCGCCAGCAGCTACGGGACAGACTTTAGCACAGATACGCAGTATTTT. Translating it yields CASSYGTDFSTDTQYF.

This clonotype occurred many times. The rearrangement uses TRBV12-3 or TRBV12-4 and TRBJ2-7, with 10 positions matching TRBD1. CDR3 size: 14 residues. Trimming cost V 5 bases and J 5 bases; bases outside gene matches: 6. The DNA of the CDR3 is TGTGCCAGCAGTGAGTCCGGGACAGGGGACGAGCAGTACTTC. Protein: CASSESGTGDEQYF.

The sample holds many counts of this clonotype. The V and J genes are TRBV10-3 and TRBJ2-7, with D maybe TRBD2 (6 bases). The CDR3 has 14 residues. V dropped 6 bases and J dropped 2 bases, with 14 bases sitting between them. The V gene's germline CDR1 is ENHRY and CDR2 SYGVKD. CDR3 residues: CAIREVGGAYEQYF. In DNA form, the CDR3 reads TGTGCCATCAGGGAAGTGGGGGGAGCCTACGAGCAGTACTTC.

This clonotype was seen many times. V is TRBV20-1 and J is TRBJ2-7; D assignment may be TRBD1 or TRBD2 (5 bases each). Germline V gene lookup returns CDR1 DFQATT and CDR2 SNEGSKA (reference sequence). The CDR3 runs 15 residues. Deletions cut 0 bases from V and 8 bases from J, with 20 bases between. As DNA, the CDR3 is TGCAGTGCTAGAGATTATGGCAGCCCGGGACGCAAGCAGTACTTC. Translating it yields CSARDYGSPGRKQYF.

There are many counts of this clonotype. The chain links TRBV6-6 to TRBJ1-4, with a weak D call TRBD1 (5 bases). The germline gives CDR1 MNHNY, CDR2 SVGAGI (reference sequence). The CDR3 has 15 residues. V lost 2 bases and J 0 bases, leaving 7 bases between the germline ends. The CDR3 nucleotides read TGTGCCAGCAGTTACGGGGGGTCAACTAATGAAAAACTGTTTTTT. Amino acids: CASSYGGSTNEKLFF.

This clonotype was seen ten or more times. The chain combines TRBV6-6 with TRBJ2-3; D ambiguous. Germline V CDR1 and CDR2: MNHNY, SVGAGI (reference sequence). V lost 0 bases to trimming and J lost 3 bases, with 13 bases between them. The CDR3 runs 16 residues. CDR3 residues: CASSYSQPGATDTQYF. The CDR3 bases are TGTGCCAGCAGTTACTCTCAGCCAGGAGCAACAGATACGCAGTATTTT.

This clonotype was found many times. The chain uses TRBV7-2 and TRBJ2-2, with D unresolved. V was shortened by 8 bases and J by 1 base, with 5 bases between the two germline ends. The CDR3 length is 12 residues. CDR1 and CDR2 (germline): SGHTA, FQGNSA. The CDR3 loop reads CASGRNTGELFF. The CDR3 coding sequence is TGTGCCAGCGGGCGGAACACCGGGGAGCTGTTTTTT.

This clonotype was seen many times. This chain joins TRBV3-1 and TRBJ2-4; D is perhaps TRBD1 or TRBD2 (6 bases each). Germline V gives CDR1 LGHDT, CDR2 YNNKEL (reference sequence). The CDR3 is 14 amino acids. Trimming took 3 bases from V and 4 from J, leaving 10 bases between them. CDR3 nucleotides: TGTGCCAGCAGCCAGGAGGGGGGTAAAAACATTCAGTACTTC. It specifies CASSQEGGKNIQYF.

There are many counts of this clonotype. J is TRBJ2-3 and V is TRBV14, with 9 bases that match TRBD2. The CDR3 is 17 residues long. Germline CDR1 and CDR2: SGHDN and FVKESK. Losses at the gene ends were 2 bases for V and 0 bases for J; bases not matched to a gene: 6. The CDR3: CASSQLAGSSSTDTQYF. The CDR3 region has the DNA TGTGCCAGCAGCCAACTAGCGGGGTCATCTAGCACAGATACGCAGTATTTT.

The V and J genes are TRBV7-8 and TRBJ2-3, with 9 nucleotides matching TRBD2. V gave up 1 base and J gave up 3 bases; unmatched junction bases: 17. Germline assignment: CDR1 SGHVS and CDR2 FQNEAQ. The CDR3 runs 20 residues. CDR3: CASSLVWEVETSGGTDTQYF. The CDR3 DNA reads TGTGCCAGCAGCTTAGTGTGGGAGGTAGAGACTAGCGGTGGAACAGATACGCAGTATTTT.

This clonotype was found many times. CDR3 coding DNA: TGCGCCAGCAGCTTGGATCGACCGAACACCGGGGAGCTGTTTTTT. This translates into CASSLDRPNTGELFF. The chain combines TRBV5-1 with TRBJ2-2; D remains unclear. This CDR3 spans 15 amino acids. V lost 0 bases to trimming and J lost 0 bases, with 6 bases between them. Germline V gene sequence: CDR1 SGHRS, CDR2 YFSETQ. The full variable domain, in which reference TRBV5-1 and TRBJ2-2 provide the parts outside the CDR3, is KAGVTQTPRYLIKTRGQQVTLSCSPISGHRSVSWYQQTPGQGLQFLFEYFSETQRNKGNFPGRFSGRQFSNSRSEMNVSTLELGDSALYLCASSLDRPNTGELFFGEGSRLTVL.

This clonotype was detected ten times or more. CDR3 amino acids: CASSPDTTYNEQFF. In nucleotides, the CDR3 is TGCGCCAGCAGCCCAGACACCACCTACAATGAGCAGTTCTTC. J is TRBJ2-1 and V is TRBV5-1; no definite D call. Germline-derived CDR1 and CDR2 are SGHRS and YFSETQ. This CDR3 is 14 amino acids long. V was clipped by 4 bases and J by 2 bases, with 10 bases between them.

The V call is TRBV20-1, the J call TRBJ2-1; no clear D. The CDR3 runs to 11 residues. CDR1 DFQATT and CDR2 SNEGSKA come from the germline V gene (reference sequence). The V and J ends lost 3 bases and 8 bases respectively, with 8 bases between them. This chain's CDR3 is CSASPRDEQFF. CDR3 bases: TGCAGTGCTAGTCCGAGAGATGAGCAGTTCTTC.

Ten or more counts support this clonotype. V and J are TRBV27 and TRBJ2-1, with TRBD2 as a possible D gene (7 bases). The V gene lost 1 base and the J gene lost 9 bases, with 10 bases spanning the gap. CDR1 and CDR2 (germline): MNHEY, SMNVEV (reference sequence). There are 13 residues in the CDR3. CDR3 DNA sequence: TGTGCCAGCAGTTTATACAGGGAGGGTGAGCAGTTCTTC. Translation: CASSLYREGEQFF.

This clonotype was counted ten times or more. The chain has TRBV20-1 and TRBJ2-5; 7 positions agree with TRBD2. V shed 2 bases, J shed 4 bases, and the junction held 10 bases outside the gene matches. Germline values: CDR1 DFQATT, CDR2 SNEGSKA (reference sequence). The CDR3 is 15 residues long. Here the CDR3 reads CSARLSRGRGETQYF. The CDR3 DNA is TGCAGTGCTAGATTGAGTCGGGGGAGGGGAGAGACCCAGTACTTC.

This clonotype was recorded at least ten times. The chain recombines TRBV19 with TRBJ1-5; maybe TRBD1 (5 bases). This CDR3 has 14 residues. Germline CDR1 and CDR2: LNHDA and SQIVND (reference sequence). V shed 6 bases and J shed 3 bases, with 12 bases lying between them. For the CDR3, the DNA is TGTGCCAGTAGGGGGACGGCGAACAATCAGCCCCAGCATTTT. Protein sequence: CASRGTANNQPQHF.

This clonotype was seen at least ten times. V usage is TRBV20-1 and J usage is TRBJ1-4; TRBD1 might be the D (5 bases). The CDR3 runs 14 residues. The V gene lost 0 bases and the J gene lost 8 bases, with 13 bases spanning the gap. Germline values: CDR1 DFQATT, CDR2 SNEGSKA (reference sequence). CDR3 coding DNA: TGCAGTGCTAGAGAGGTGGGACCGCAGGAAAAACTGTTTTTT. It codes for CSAREVGPQEKLFF.

This clonotype was counted many times. The chain combines TRBV29-1 with TRBJ1-2; maybe TRBD1 (6 bases). Deletions cut 4 bases from V and 1 base from J, with 13 bases between. The CDR3 has 14 amino acids. Germline CDR1 reads SQVTM; CDR2 reads ANQGSEA. The CDR3 reads CSVVTGWDNYGYTF. The DNA of the CDR3 is TGCAGCGTTGTGACAGGATGGGATAACTATGGCTACACCTTC.

This clonotype has ten or more counts. This CDR3 reads CASSPTGPNYGYTF. CDR3 in DNA: TGTGCCAGCAGTCCGACAGGGCCTAACTATGGCTACACCTTC. The genes are TRBV12-3 or TRBV12-4 and TRBJ1-2; TRBD1 matches at 7 bases. Trimming removed 5 bases from V and 0 bases from J; junction bases left unmatched: 3. The CDR3 length is 14 residues.

This clonotype was counted many times. The genes are TRBV11-3 and TRBJ2-3; 7 bases match TRBD2. The CDR3 is made up of 14 amino acids. Germline lookup yields CDR1 SGHNT and CDR2 YENEEA. The V and J ends lost 5 bases and 6 bases, in that order; junction bases with no gene match: 8. CDR3 in amino acids: CASSPGEGDDTQYF. CDR3 nucleotides: TGTGCCAGCAGCCCCGGGGAGGGTGATGATACGCAGTATTTT.